This is a list of T cell receptor beta chains from one sample in a study of cytomegalovirus exposure and HLA in healthy donors. The protocol was immunoSEQ multiplex PCR, while the TCRdb copy is restricted to in-frame clones and leaves out a portion. The sample carries about 180,000 clones, around 80% recorded once. The source material was PBMCs. Source of these receptors: a girl aged 10-17 years in good health and CMV-seropositive. CDR3s include the opening cysteine and the closing phenylalanine or tryptophan. The D gene is left open where the match is weak. Some rows mark clone size as missing; the rest say once, few, many or name a class of expanded clone.

. TRBJ2-1 TRBV29-1 . CSVDVGDEQFF TGCAGCGTTGATGTGGGCGATGAGCAGTTCTTC
. TRBJ2-5 TRBV4-1 . CASSQGTRVETQYF TGCGCCAGCAGCCAAGGGACAAGGGTAGAGACCCAGTACTTC
. TRBJ1-5 TRBV19 . CASSTLRGFQPQHF TGTGCCAGTAGTACACTGCGGGGGTTTCAGCCCCAGCATTTT
TRBD1 TRBJ1-2 TRBV6-1 . CASSRDRDGYTF TGTGCCAGCAGTAGGGACAGGGATGGCTACACCTTC
. TRBJ1-1 TRBV6-1 . CASSAAGHRNTEAFF TGTGCCAGCAGTGCGGCGGGCCACCGTAACACTGAAGCTTTCTTT
. TRBJ1-2 TRBV2 once CASLLTNGYTF TGTGCCAGCCTCTTGACTAATGGCTACACCTTC
TRBD1 TRBJ2-7 TRBV5-4 once CASSLEGRGLGYEQYF TGTGCCAGCAGCTTGGAGGGCAGGGGGTTAGGTTACGAGCAGTACTTC
. TRBJ1-1 TRBV18 once CASSPPPTGTEAFF TGTGCCAGCTCACCACCCCCAACAGGGACTGAAGCTTTCTTT
TRBD1 TRBJ2-2 TRBV11-3 . CASREGAGTGELFF TGTGCCAGCAGAGAGGGGGCTGGCACCGGGGAGCTGTTTTTT
. TRBJ2-7 TRBV28 . CASSLSGISYEQYF TGTGCCAGCAGTTTATCAGGGATCTCCTACGAGCAGTACTTC
. TRBJ1-1 TRBV6-5 . CASRPRDMTNTEAFF TGTGCCAGCAGACCCCGAGACATGACGAACACTGAAGCTTTCTTT
. TRBJ2-3 TRBV6-5 . CASSNSGTSTDTQYF TGTGCCAGCAGTAACTCCGGGACTAGCACAGATACGCAGTATTTT